This TCR beta chain was captured by sequencing in a study of blood T cell repertoires in COVID-19. Study-wide background: Acute and convalescent COVID-19 samples came from the United States, Italy and Spain. T cells, B-cell-depleted T cells, or PBMCs provided the cDNA or gDNA that served as material.

The trim removed 2 bases at V and 0 bases at J, leaving 2 bases unmatched. Germline V gene sequence: CDR1 SGHTA, CDR2 FQGNSA. The CDR3 spans 16 residues. Original handling: Estimation of nucleated cell counts was performed using reference gene primer amplification. This table comes from immunoSEQ multiplex PCR, and its TCRdb copy is limited to in-frame clones, with some not included. V, J and clone size are those of that table, while D and trimming were read from the DNA. The sample consists of roughly 66,000 clones, about 90% of them appearing once. The chain uses TRBV7-2 and TRBJ1-3; 9 bases agree with TRBD1. This receptor was taken from a human donor in a cohort sampled during active COVID-19. Sample: peripheral blood. The CDR3 DNA reads TGTGCCAGCAGCTTACCGACAGGGGGCTCTGGAAACACCATATATTTT. Its protein is CASSLPTGGSGNTIYF.